A selection of T cell receptor beta chains follows, all from one sample in a study of spatial heterogeneity in lung cancer. From the 5' RACE reads, TCRdb called clonotypes with MiXCR, one entry per CDR3 protein. The sample lists roughly 80,000 distinct CDR3 sequences, over 10% occurring once. This specimen consisted of PBMCs, obtained at surgery. These receptor sequences come from a male donor with early-stage non-small cell lung cancer. CDR3s include the opening cysteine and the closing phenylalanine or tryptophan. The D gene is left open where the match is weak. Part of the rows lack a size; the others show once, few, many or a class for expanded clones.

TRBD2	few	TRBV28	TRBJ2-4	TGTGCCAGCAGCCCCTGGGCCCGGGGGGACATTCAGTACTTC	CASSPWARGDIQYF
-	few	TRBV2	TRBJ2-3	TGTGCCAGCATGGGGCCCGGCACAGATACGCAGTATTTT	CASMGPGTDTQYF
-	few	TRBV5-7	TRBJ1-5	TGTGCCAGCAGCTTGGTAAGGGAAAGCAATCAGCCCCAGCATTTT	CASSLVRESNQPQHF
-	many	TRBV4-1	TRBJ1-1	TGCGCCAGCAGCCAAGAAGTCGGTTTCGGCACTGAAGCTTTCTTT	CASSQEVGFGTEAFF
TRBD1	-	TRBV19	TRBJ1-2	TGTGCCAGTAGTCCAGTCCCGGGACAGGGCAGCCATGGCTACACCTTC	CASSPVPGQGSHGYTF
TRBD1	many	TRBV4-2	TRBJ1-5	TGTGCCAGCAGCCAAGGACAGGGGCCTAATCAGCCCCAGCATTTT	CASSQGQGPNQPQHF
-	few	TRBV25-1	TRBJ2-1	TGTGCCAGCAAGTCGAATGAGCAGTTCTTC	CASKSNEQFF
-	many	TRBV7-3	TRBJ1-1	TGTGCCAGCAGTCAACAGTTGGACACTGAAGCTTTCTTT	CASSQQLDTEAFF
-	-	TRBV7-2	TRBJ2-5	TGTGCCAGCAGTTCGACACCCCCGGAGACCCAGTACTTC	CASSSTPPETQYF
TRBD2	many	TRBV6-2/TRBV6-3	TRBJ2-7	TGTGCCAGCAGTTACTCGAGCGGGAGGTTCTACGAGCAGTACTTC	CASSYSSGRFYEQYF
TRBD1	-	TRBV6-5	TRBJ1-6	TGTGCCAGCAGTTACCGAGGGACAGGGGCCTATAATTCACCCCTCCACTTT	CASSYRGTGAYNSPLHF
-	many	TRBV6-1	TRBJ1-3	TGTGCCAGCAGTGACTGGGGAGACACCATATATTTT	CASSDWGDTIYF
-	-	TRBV20-1	TRBJ1-6	TGCAGTGCCCCCTCGACGGGCAGAGGGGATTCACCCCTCCACTTT	CSAPSTGRGDSPLHF
-	few	TRBV18	TRBJ2-1	TGTGCCAGCTCACCACCGCGGTCCCCCAATGAGCAGTTCTTC	CASSPPRSPNEQFF
-	many	TRBV9	TRBJ1-4	TGTGCCAGCAGCGTAAGTGGGCAGCCTTCTAATGAAAAACTGTTTTTT	CASSVSGQPSNEKLFF
-	few	TRBV11-2	TRBJ2-1	TGTGCCAGCAGCTCGGGCGCGGGCGAGCAGTTCTTC	CASSSGAGEQFF
-	few	TRBV28	TRBJ2-6	TGTGCCAGCGGCATTACCTCCGGGACAACTGGGGCCAACGTCCTGACTTTC	CASGITSGTTGANVLTF
-	-	TRBV29-1	TRBJ2-1	TGCAGCGTTGAGCGGCAGGTAGACAATGAGCAGTTCTTC	CSVERQVDNEQFF
-	many	TRBV6-1	TRBJ1-5	TGTGCCAGCAGCGGATCCCTAGACGGGATTTCGCATCAGCCCCAGCATTTT	CASSGSLDGISHQPQHF
-	many	TRBV3-1	TRBJ2-2	TGTGCCAGCAGCCAAGTAACCAGGACCGGGGAGCTGTTTTTT	CASSQVTRTGELFF